This is a list of T cell receptor beta chains from one sample in a study of identical twins. TCRdb re-called the 5' RACE reads through MiXCR, storing one row per CDR3 protein. The sample records 400,000 to 650,000 distinct CDR3 sequences, 20% to 25% being singletons. These sequences were also reported in another study, on T cells expressing NK-cell markers.

Sequenced input: CD4+ T cells sorted from blood. All receptors come from a woman between 18 and 29 years old in good health. Each CDR3 is given with its conserved first and last residue. A D gene is named only where the DNA matches it firmly. The size of a clone is reported for some rows only, either as once, few or many, or as a class for expanded clones.

d_call j_call clone_size v_call cdr3_nt cdr3_aa
. TRBJ2-7 . TRBV7-2 TGTGCCAGCAGCTTAGAGGGGAGCTCCGAGCAGTACTTC CASSLEGSSEQYF
. TRBJ1-2 . TRBV6-1 TGTGCCAGCAGTGAATATTGGGCTTTCTATGGCCACACCTTC CASSEYWAFYGHTF
TRBD1 TRBJ1-6 . TRBV19 TGTGCCAGTAACCGGATGGGGGACAGACTTAATTCACCCCTCCACTTT CASNRMGDRLNSPLHF
. TRBJ1-1 many TRBV7-9 TGTGCCAGCAGCTGGACTCAGGGCACTGAAGCTTTCTTT CASSWTQGTEAFF
TRBD2 TRBJ2-5 few TRBV7-2 TGTGCCAGCAGCCTAGCGGGAATCCGAGAGACCCAGTACTTC CASSLAGIRETQYF
. TRBJ2-7 . TRBV5-6 TGTGCCAGCAGCCCTTGGGTCATTGGGCAGGCTAGGTTCTACGAGCAGTACTTC CASSPWVIGQARFYEQYF
. TRBJ2-5 . TRBV27 TGTGCCAGCAGTTCTTGGTCGGGCTCACGGCAAGAGACCCAGTACTTC CASSSWSGSRQETQYF
. TRBJ2-3 few TRBV9 TGTGCCAGCAGCGGGCTAACAGGGCTCACAGATACGCAGTATTTT CASSGLTGLTDTQYF
. TRBJ1-4 . TRBV20-1 TGCAGTGCTCGGCTACAAGCAACTAATGAAAAACTGTTTTTT CSARLQATNEKLFF
. TRBJ2-7 few TRBV5-1 TGCGCCAGCAGCTTGGAGTCTAACCAGGCATACGAGCAGTACTTC CASSLESNQAYEQYF
. TRBJ1-2 few TRBV6-1 TGTGCCAGCAGTGAAACGGGTCCCCCGGCAGGCTACACCTTC CASSETGPPAGYTF
. TRBJ2-5 . TRBV7-2 TGTGCCAGCAGTCCGACAGGCAGGGGAGAGACCCAGTACTTC CASSPTGRGETQYF
TRBD2 TRBJ2-3 . TRBV7-3 TGTGCCAGCAGCTTAAATGGGAGGACTAGCGGCACAGATACGCAGTATTTT CASSLNGRTSGTDTQYF
. TRBJ2-7 few TRBV10-3 TGTGCCACCTTTTCCCCGGGGAACGAGCAGTACTTC CATFSPGNEQYF
. TRBJ2-7 few TRBV12-3/TRBV12-4 TGTGCCAGCAGTAGCCTGGCAGGCTTATACGAGCAGTACTTC CASSSLAGLYEQYF
. TRBJ1-6 few TRBV6-5 TGTGCCAGCAGTTACTTTCCCGGTAATTCACCCCTCCACTTT CASSYFPGNSPLHF
. TRBJ2-3 . TRBV9 TGTGCCAGCAGCACCCGGGAACGCACAGATACGCAGTATTTT CASSTRERTDTQYF
TRBD1 TRBJ1-2 many TRBV12-3/TRBV12-4 TGTGCCAGCACCGCAGGGGGCGCGATCTATGGCTACACCTTC CASTAGGAIYGYTF
TRBD1 TRBJ2-7 . TRBV5-1 TGCGCCAGCAGCTCCTCCGACAGGGGCGAGCAGTACTTC CASSSSDRGEQYF
TRBD1 TRBJ2-7 . TRBV20-1 TGCAGTGCTAGCCGGTCCGGGACAGGGGTCGACGAGCAGTACTTC CSASRSGTGVDEQYF
TRBD2 TRBJ2-3 . TRBV29-1 TGCAGCGTTGGTCTAGCGGGAGGTATTACAGATACGCAGTATTTT CSVGLAGGITDTQYF
. TRBJ2-3 . TRBV7-2 TGTGCCAGCAGCTATGTTCGGACAGATACGCAGTATTTT CASSYVRTDTQYF
. TRBJ2-1 . TRBV6-5 TGTGCCAGCAGTTACTCCACAAGGCTGGACAATGAGCAGTTCTTC CASSYSTRLDNEQFF
. TRBJ2-5 few TRBV6-5 TGTGCCAGCAGTCACCTGGGGAATCAAGAGACCCAGTACTTC CASSHLGNQETQYF
. TRBJ2-6 . TRBV20-1 TGCAGTGCCACGGGTGTTAGCTCTGGGGCCAACGTCCTGACTTTC CSATGVSSGANVLTF
TRBD1 TRBJ2-7 . TRBV12-3/TRBV12-4 TGTGCCAGCAGTACGGGACAGGGAGGGGGCGAAGGTTTCCACGAGCAGTACTTC CASSTGQGGGEGFHEQYF
TRBD2 TRBJ2-7 few TRBV20-1 TGCAGTGCCTCACACCCCGGGACTAGCGGGGGTCTGTCCCCCTACGAGCAGTACTTC CSASHPGTSGGLSPYEQYF
TRBD2 TRBJ2-1 . TRBV20-1 TGCAGTGCTAGAGGCGGGACTAGCAGTACCTACAATGAGCAGTTCTTC CSARGGTSSTYNEQFF
TRBD1 TRBJ1-2 many TRBV3-1 TGTGCCAGCAGCCAGGGACAGGGGGCCAGCGGCTACACCTTC CASSQGQGASGYTF
TRBD2 TRBJ2-7 . TRBV6-6 TGTGCCAGCAGTCGGACTAGCTCCTACGAGCAGTACTTC CASSRTSSYEQYF
TRBD2 TRBJ2-3 few TRBV25-1 TGTGCCAGCAGAGCACTAGCGGGGGGCCGGAGCACAGATACGCAGTATTTT CASRALAGGRSTDTQYF
. TRBJ1-5 . TRBV5-5 TGTGCCAGCAGCTTGCGGGCCATGGGGCAGGGAAATCAGCCCCAGCATTTT CASSLRAMGQGNQPQHF
TRBD1 TRBJ1-5 many TRBV7-2 TGTGCCAGCAGCTCCCAGGGGGTACAGCCCCAGCATTTT CASSSQGVQPQHF
TRBD1 TRBJ1-2 . TRBV7-2 TGTGCCAGCAGCCGAAATACAGGGGACTATGGCTACACCTTC CASSRNTGDYGYTF
. TRBJ2-5 . TRBV12-3/TRBV12-4 TGTGCCAGCAGTTTGGAGGGGCCGGAGACCCAGTACTTC CASSLEGPETQYF
. TRBJ1-1 few TRBV6-4 TGTGCCAGCAGTGACTCCGGGAACACTGAAGCTTTCTTT CASSDSGNTEAFF
. TRBJ2-3 few TRBV5-1 TGCGCCAGCAGCTTTCTAGCGAACACAGATACGCAGTATTTT CASSFLANTDTQYF
. TRBJ1-1 . TRBV12-3/TRBV12-4 TGTGCCAGCAGTAATCGCACTGAAGCTTTCTTT CASSNRTEAFF
. TRBJ2-2 few TRBV5-1 TGCGCCAGCCAGCTTGGATGGAACACCGGGGAGCTGTTTTTT CASQLGWNTGELFF
TRBD2 TRBJ2-1 . TRBV5-1 TGCGCCAGCAGCATGAGCGGGGGGGCTTGGAATGAGCAGTTCTTC CASSMSGGAWNEQFF
. TRBJ2-1 . TRBV4-2 TGTGCCACGGGGGACCACAGCGGCCCATATGAGCAGTTCTTC CATGDHSGPYEQFF
TRBD1 TRBJ2-1 . TRBV6-5 TGTGCCAGCAGTTCCTCCGGGACAGCCTACAATGAGCAGTTCTTC CASSSSGTAYNEQFF
. TRBJ2-2 many TRBV12-3/TRBV12-4 TGTGCCAGCAGCGGGGCCCGGCGGACCGGGGAGCTGTTTTTT CASSGARRTGELFF
. TRBJ2-1 . TRBV20-1 TGCAGTGCTAGAGACCCCGGGACATCGGGGAGTGAGCAGTTCTTC CSARDPGTSGSEQFF
TRBD2 TRBJ2-3 . TRBV2 TGTGCCAGCAAGCGGGACTCCTGGGGGACAGATACGCAGTATTTT CASKRDSWGTDTQYF
. TRBJ2-1 . TRBV5-4 TGTGCCAGCAGCTGGGACCTTTACAATGAGCAGTTCTTC CASSWDLYNEQFF
TRBD2 TRBJ2-7 . TRBV5-6 TGTGCCAGCAGCTCACTAGCGGGAGACGAGCAGTACTTC CASSSLAGDEQYF
. TRBJ1-2 . TRBV25-1 TGTGCCAGCAGTGAATCTGGGGGGGAGTGGTATGGCTACACCTTC CASSESGGEWYGYTF
. TRBJ1-1 few TRBV20-1 TGCAGTGCTAGGGGTCCCGAGGGCACTGAAGCTTTCTTT CSARGPEGTEAFF
TRBD2 TRBJ2-3 few TRBV20-1 TGCAGTGTTCTAGCGGGCATCACAGATACGCAGTATTTT CSVLAGITDTQYF
TRBD1 TRBJ2-3 few TRBV4-3 TGCGCCAGCAGCCAAGACCAACTAACAGGGGGCAGAGATACGCAGTATTTT CASSQDQLTGGRDTQYF
. TRBJ1-6 few TRBV12-3/TRBV12-4 TGTGCCAGCAGTTTAGAGCGGGCAGCCCTCCACTTT CASSLERAALHF
. TRBJ2-3 few TRBV5-1 TGCGCCAGCGGCCTCGAGAGAAGCACAGATACGCAGTATTTT CASGLERSTDTQYF
TRBD2 TRBJ2-7 few TRBV11-2 TGTGCCAGCAGCCTTACTAGCGGGAGGGCCATAGGCTATCTCGAGCAGTACTTC CASSLTSGRAIGYLEQYF
TRBD1 TRBJ1-2 many TRBV20-1 TGCAGTGCTAGAGGTCAGGGGGCCGGTGGCTACACCTTC CSARGQGAGGYTF
. TRBJ2-1 . TRBV9 TGTGCCAGCAGCGGAACCGGGAATGAGCAGTTCTTC CASSGTGNEQFF
. TRBJ1-2 many TRBV20-1 TGCAGTGCGCCGGGGCTCGGCTATGGCTACACCTTC CSAPGLGYGYTF